Given below is one T cell receptor (beta chain) in context. The entry originates in a study of T cells in Graves' hyperthyroidism and ophthalmopathy. The investigators amplified TCR beta CDR3 regions from RNA transcripts. A first-round RT-PCR of the TCR CDR3 used the HTBI primer set. MiXCR was run by TCRdb on the multiplex PCR reads, yielding one entry per CDR3 protein. The sample yields 490,000 or so distinct CDR3 sequences, 40% to 50% seen once. This CDR3 contains 12 residues. V was pared by 5 bases and J by 6 bases, with 10 bases between. The sequence was obtained from an adult woman with Graves' disease, either hyperthyroidism or ophthalmopathy (not recorded which). What was sequenced was peripheral blood or thyroid tissue (not recorded which). The V call is TRBV12-3 or TRBV12-4, the J call TRBJ1-2; the D gene is possibly TRBD1 (6 bases). The CDR3 DNA follows: TGTGCCAGCAGTCGTGGGGGGCATGGCTACACCTTC. Encoded protein: CASSRGGHGYTF.